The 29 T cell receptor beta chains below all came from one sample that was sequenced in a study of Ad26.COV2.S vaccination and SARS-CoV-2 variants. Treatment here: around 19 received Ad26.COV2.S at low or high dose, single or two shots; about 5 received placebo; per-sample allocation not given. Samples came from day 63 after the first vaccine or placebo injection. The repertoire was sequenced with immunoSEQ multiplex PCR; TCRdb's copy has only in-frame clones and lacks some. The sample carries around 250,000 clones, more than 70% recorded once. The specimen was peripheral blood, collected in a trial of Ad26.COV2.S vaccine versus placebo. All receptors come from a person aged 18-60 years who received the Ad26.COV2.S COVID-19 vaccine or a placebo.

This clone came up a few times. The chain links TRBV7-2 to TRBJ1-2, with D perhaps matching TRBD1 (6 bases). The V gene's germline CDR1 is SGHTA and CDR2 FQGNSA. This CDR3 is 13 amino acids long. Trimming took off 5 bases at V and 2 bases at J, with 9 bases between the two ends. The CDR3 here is CASSPTGNYGYTF. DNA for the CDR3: TGTGCCAGCAGCCCTACAGGGAACTATGGCTACACCTTC.

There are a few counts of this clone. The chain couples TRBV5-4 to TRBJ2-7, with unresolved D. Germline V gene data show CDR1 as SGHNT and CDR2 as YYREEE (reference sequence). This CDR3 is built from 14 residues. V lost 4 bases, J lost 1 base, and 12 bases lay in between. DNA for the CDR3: TGTGCCAGCAGCCACAAGGTTAATTCCTACGAGCAGTACTTC. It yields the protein CASSHKVNSYEQYF.

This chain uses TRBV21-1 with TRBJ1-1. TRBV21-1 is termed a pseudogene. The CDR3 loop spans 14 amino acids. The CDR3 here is CASHKADGGTEAFF. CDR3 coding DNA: TGTGCCAGTCATAAGGCGGATGGGGGCACTGAAGCTTTCTTT.

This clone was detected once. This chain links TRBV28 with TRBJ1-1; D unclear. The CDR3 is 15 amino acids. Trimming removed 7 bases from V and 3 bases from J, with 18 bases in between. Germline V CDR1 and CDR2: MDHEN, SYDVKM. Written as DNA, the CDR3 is TGTGCCAGCACCCCCGTGGGAGGGTGGGACACTGAAGCTTTCTTT. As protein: CASTPVGGWDTEAFF.

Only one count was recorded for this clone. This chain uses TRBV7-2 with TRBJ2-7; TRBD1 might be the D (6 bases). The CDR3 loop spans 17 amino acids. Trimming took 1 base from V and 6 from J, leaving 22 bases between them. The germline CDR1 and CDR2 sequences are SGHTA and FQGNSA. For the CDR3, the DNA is TGTGCCAGCAGCTTAGTCATCTCGAGTGACAGGCGTGGCGAGCAGTACTTC. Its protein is CASSLVISSDRRGEQYF.

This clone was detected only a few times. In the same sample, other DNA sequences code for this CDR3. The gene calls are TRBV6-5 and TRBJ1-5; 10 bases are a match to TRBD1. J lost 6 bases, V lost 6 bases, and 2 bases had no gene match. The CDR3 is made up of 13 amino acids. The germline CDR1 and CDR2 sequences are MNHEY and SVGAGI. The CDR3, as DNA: TGTGCCAGCAGCGGGACAGGGGCTCAGCCCCAGCATTTT. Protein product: CASSGTGAQPQHF.

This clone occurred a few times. CDR3 loop: CAWRRESEQYF. The CDR3 DNA reads TGTGCCTGGAGGAGGGAAAGCGAGCAGTACTTC. The V gene is TRBV30, the J gene TRBJ2-7; D possibly corresponds to TRBD2 (5 bases). Germline CDR1 and CDR2: GTSNPN and SVGIG (reference sequence). The CDR3 has 11 residues. V gave up 3 bases and J gave up 6 bases, with 9 bases separating them. The full variable domain, completed using reference TRBV30 and TRBJ2-7, is SQTIHQWPATLVQPVGSPLSLECTVEGTSNPNLYWYRQAAGRGLQLLFYSVGIGQISSEVPQNLSASRPQDRQFILSSKKLLLSDSGFYLCAWRRESEQYFGPGTRLTVT.

The CDR3: CASRSNRVPYEQYF. Here the CDR3 DNA reads TGCGCCAGCAGGAGTAACAGGGTCCCCTACGAGCAGTACTTC. V is TRBV10-2 and J is TRBJ2-7; possible D gene TRBD1, 6 bases. The CDR3 spans 14 residues. Looked up from germline, CDR1 is WSHSY and CDR2 is SAAADI. Trimming shortened V by 6 bases and J by 2 bases, and 14 bases separated the two germline ends.

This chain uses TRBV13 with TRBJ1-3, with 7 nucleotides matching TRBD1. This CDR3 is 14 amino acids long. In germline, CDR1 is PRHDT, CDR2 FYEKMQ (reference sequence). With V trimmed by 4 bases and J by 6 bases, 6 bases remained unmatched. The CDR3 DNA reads TGTGCCAGCAGCTCGCCGGACAGGTTAAACACCATATATTTT. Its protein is CASSSPDRLNTIYF.

The CDR3 here is CAWSAGTGQREQFF. CDR3 DNA sequence: TGTGCCTGGAGTGCCGGGACAGGGCAAAGGGAGCAGTTCTTC. This sequence joins TRBV30 and TRBJ2-1, with 9 bases aligning to TRBD1. After removal of 1 base from V and 10 bases from J, the junction contained 8 bases not matched to a gene. CDR3 size: 14 residues. Germline CDR1 and CDR2: GTSNPN and SVGIG (reference sequence).

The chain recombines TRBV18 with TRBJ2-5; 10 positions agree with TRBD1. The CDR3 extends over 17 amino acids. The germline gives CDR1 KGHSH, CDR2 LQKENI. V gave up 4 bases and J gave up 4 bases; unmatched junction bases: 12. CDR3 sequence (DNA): TGTGCCAGCTCACTACTTATGACAGGGGGCGAGGGAGAGACCCAGTACTTC. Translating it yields CASSLLMTGGEGETQYF.

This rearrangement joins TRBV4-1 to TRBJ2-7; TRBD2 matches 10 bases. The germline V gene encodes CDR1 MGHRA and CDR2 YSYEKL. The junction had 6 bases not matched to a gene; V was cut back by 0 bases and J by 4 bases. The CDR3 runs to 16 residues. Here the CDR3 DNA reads TGCGCCAGCAGCCAAGACCTAGGGACTAGCGTTTACGAGCAGTACTTC. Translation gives CASSQDLGTSVYEQYF.

In DNA form, the CDR3 reads TGTGCCAGCAGTTACAGGCAGGGGGCGAGGAATGAGCAGTTCTTC. Its protein product is CASSYRQGARNEQFF. V gene TRBV6-5 combines with J gene TRBJ2-1; 8 bases map to TRBD1. Looked up from germline, CDR1 is MNHEY and CDR2 is SVGAGI. Unmatched junction bases numbered 7, after V lost 2 bases and J lost 7 bases. The CDR3 is 15 amino acids.

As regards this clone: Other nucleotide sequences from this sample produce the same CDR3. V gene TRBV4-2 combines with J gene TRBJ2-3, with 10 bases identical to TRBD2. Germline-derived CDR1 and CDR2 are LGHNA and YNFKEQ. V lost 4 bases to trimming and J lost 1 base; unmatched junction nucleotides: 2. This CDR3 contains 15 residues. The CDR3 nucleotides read TGTGCCAGCAGCCCCGGGACTAGCGGCACAGATACGCAGTATTTT. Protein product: CASSPGTSGTDTQYF.

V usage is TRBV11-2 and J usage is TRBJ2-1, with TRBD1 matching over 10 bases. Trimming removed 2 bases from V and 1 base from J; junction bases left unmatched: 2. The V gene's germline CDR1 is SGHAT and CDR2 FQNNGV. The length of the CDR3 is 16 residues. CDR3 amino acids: CASSLRGQGSYNEQFF. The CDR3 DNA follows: TGTGCCAGCAGCTTACGGGGACAGGGGTCCTACAATGAGCAGTTCTTC. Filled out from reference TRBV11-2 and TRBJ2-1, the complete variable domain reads EAGVAQSPRYKIIEKRQSVAFWCNPISGHATLYWYQQILGQGPKLLIQFQNNGVVDDSQLPKDRFSAERLKGVDSTLKIQPAKLEDSAVYLCASSLRGQGSYNEQFFGPGTRLTVL.

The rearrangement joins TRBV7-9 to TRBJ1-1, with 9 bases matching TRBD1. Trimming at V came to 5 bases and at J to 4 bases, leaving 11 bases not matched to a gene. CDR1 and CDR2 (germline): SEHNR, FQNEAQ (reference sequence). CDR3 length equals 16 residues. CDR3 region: CASSPGYRGRSTEAFF. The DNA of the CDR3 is TGTGCCAGCAGCCCTGGATACAGGGGGCGGAGCACTGAAGCTTTCTTT.

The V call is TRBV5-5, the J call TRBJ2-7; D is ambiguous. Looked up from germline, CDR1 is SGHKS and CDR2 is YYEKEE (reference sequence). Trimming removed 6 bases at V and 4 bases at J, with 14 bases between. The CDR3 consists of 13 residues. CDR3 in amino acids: CASTLGPSYEQYF. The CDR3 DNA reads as TGTGCCAGCACCCTTGGGCCTTCATACGAGCAGTACTTC.

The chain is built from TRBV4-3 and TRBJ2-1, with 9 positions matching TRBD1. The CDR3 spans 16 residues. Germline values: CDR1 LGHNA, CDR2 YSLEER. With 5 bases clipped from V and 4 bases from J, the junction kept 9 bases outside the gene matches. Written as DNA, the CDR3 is TGCGCCAGCAGCTCCCCCTGGGACAGGGCGTACAATGAGCAGTTCTTC. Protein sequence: CASSSPWDRAYNEQFF.

CDR3 region: CASSPPGFHSYEQYF. The CDR3, as DNA: TGTGCCAGCTCACCACCTGGGTTCCACTCCTACGAGCAGTACTTC. The chain combines TRBV18 with TRBJ2-7; D is unresolved. CDR3 length: 15 amino acids. CDR1 is KGHSH, CDR2 LQKENI, per germline. The V and J ends lost 0 bases and 0 bases respectively, with 9 bases between them.

This chain's CDR3 is CASRTAMDTQYF. CDR3 coding DNA: TGCGCCAGCAGGACTGCGATGGATACGCAGTATTTT. The chain joins TRBV5-1 to TRBJ2-3; D is unclear. Germline loops: CDR1 SGHRS, CDR2 YFSETQ. The ends were cut back, 5 bases at V and 6 bases at J, with 10 bases in the middle. There are 12 residues in the CDR3.

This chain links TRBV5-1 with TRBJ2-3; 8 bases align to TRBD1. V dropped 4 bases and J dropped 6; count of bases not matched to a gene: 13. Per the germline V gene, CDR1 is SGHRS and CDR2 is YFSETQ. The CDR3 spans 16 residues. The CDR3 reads CASSTGDIQGVDTQYF. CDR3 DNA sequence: TGCGCCAGCAGCACGGGGGATATACAGGGGGTTGATACGCAGTATTTT.

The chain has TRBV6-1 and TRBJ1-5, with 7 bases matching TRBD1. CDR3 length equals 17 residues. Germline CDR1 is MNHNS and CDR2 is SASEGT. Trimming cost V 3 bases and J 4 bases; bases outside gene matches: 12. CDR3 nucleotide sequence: TGTGCCAGCAGTGACTTCCCCCCCGGCAGGGGGAATCAGCCCCAGCATTTT. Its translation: CASSDFPPGRGNQPQHF.

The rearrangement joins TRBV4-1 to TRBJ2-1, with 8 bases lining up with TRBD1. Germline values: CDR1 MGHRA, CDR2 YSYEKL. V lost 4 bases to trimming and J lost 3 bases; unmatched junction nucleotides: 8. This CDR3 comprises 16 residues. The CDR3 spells CASSRQGQDYYNEQFF. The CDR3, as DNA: TGCGCCAGCAGCCGACAGGGACAGGACTACTACAATGAGCAGTTCTTC.

DNA of the CDR3: TGTGCCAGCAGTGATTCAGAACCGGGAACTAGCGGTGATGAGCAGTTCTTC. Translation: CASSDSEPGTSGDEQFF. V is TRBV6-1 and J is TRBJ2-1; TRBD2 aligns across 8 bases. The V gene's germline CDR1 is MNHNS and CDR2 SASEGT. CDR3 length equals 17 residues. The V segment lost 3 bases and the J segment 8 bases; nucleotides outside the gene matches: 15.

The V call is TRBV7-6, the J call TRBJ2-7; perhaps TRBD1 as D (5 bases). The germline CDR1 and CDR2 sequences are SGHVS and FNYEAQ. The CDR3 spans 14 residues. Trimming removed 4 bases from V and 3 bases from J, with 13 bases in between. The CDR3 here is CASSSSPGHYEQYF. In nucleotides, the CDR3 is TGTGCCAGCAGCTCCAGTCCAGGGCACTACGAGCAGTACTTC.

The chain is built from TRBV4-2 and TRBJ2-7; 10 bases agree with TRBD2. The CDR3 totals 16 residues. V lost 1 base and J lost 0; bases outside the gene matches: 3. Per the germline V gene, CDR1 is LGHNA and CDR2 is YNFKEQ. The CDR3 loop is CASSQGLAGFSYEQYF. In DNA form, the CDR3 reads TGTGCCAGCAGCCAAGGACTAGCGGGTTTCTCCTACGAGCAGTACTTC.

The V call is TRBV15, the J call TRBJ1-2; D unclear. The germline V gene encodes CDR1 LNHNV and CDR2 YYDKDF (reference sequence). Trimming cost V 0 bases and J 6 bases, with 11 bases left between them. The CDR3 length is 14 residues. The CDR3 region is CATSRDLGIDGYTF. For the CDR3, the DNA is TGTGCCACCAGCAGAGATCTGGGAATAGATGGCTACACCTTC.

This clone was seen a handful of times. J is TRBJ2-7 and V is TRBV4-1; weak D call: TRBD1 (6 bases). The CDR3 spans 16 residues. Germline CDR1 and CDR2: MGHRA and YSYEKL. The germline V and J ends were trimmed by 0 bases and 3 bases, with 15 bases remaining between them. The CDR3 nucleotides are TGCGCCAGCAGCCAAGATCAGGGGTGGGGGTTCTACGAGCAGTACTTC. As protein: CASSQDQGWGFYEQYF.

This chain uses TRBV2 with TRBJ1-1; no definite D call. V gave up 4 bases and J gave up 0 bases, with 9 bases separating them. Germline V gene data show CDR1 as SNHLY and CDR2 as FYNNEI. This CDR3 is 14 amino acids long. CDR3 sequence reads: CASSGQRLNTEAFF. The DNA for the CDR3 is TGTGCCAGCAGTGGACAACGGTTGAACACTGAAGCTTTCTTT.